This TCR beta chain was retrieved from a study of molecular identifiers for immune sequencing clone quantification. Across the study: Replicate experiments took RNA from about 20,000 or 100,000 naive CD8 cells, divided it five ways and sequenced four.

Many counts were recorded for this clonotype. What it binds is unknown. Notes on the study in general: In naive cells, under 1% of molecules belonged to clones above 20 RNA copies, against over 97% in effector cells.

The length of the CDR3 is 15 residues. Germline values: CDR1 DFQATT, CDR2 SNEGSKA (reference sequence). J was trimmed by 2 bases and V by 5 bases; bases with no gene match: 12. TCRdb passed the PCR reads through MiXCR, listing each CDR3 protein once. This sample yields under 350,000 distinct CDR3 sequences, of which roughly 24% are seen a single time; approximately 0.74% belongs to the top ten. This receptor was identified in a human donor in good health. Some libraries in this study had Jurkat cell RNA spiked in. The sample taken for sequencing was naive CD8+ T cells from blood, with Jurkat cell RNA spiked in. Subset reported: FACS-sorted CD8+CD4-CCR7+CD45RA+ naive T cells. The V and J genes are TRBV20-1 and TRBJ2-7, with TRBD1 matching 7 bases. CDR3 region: CSALSGTEYPYEQYF. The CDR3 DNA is TGCAGTGCTCTCTCCGGGACAGAATACCCCTACGAGCAGTACTTC.